This entry lists 11 T cell receptor beta chains sequenced from one sample in a study of identical twins. MiXCR, applied by TCRdb to the 5' RACE reads, yields one record per CDR3 protein. Found here are fewer than 500,000 distinct CDR3 sequences, more than 20% of them singletons; the top ten hold about 2.9%. These sequences were also reported in another study, on T cells expressing NK-cell markers.

The sample consisted of CD4+ T cells sorted from blood. The source of these receptors is a woman aged 18-35 years in good health.

This clonotype was found a few times. J is TRBJ2-5 and V is TRBV20-1; TRBD2 matches at 11 bases. Trimming took 6 bases from V and 2 from J; bases not matched to a gene: 8. Germline V lookup: CDR1 DFQATT, CDR2 SNEGSKA (reference sequence). This CDR3 has 15 residues. The CDR3 reads CSASPTSGGQETQYF. DNA for the CDR3: TGCAGTGCAAGCCCCACTAGCGGGGGTCAAGAGACCCAGTACTTC.

The chain couples TRBV6-5 to TRBJ1-2; 9 bases line up with TRBD1. Germline loops: CDR1 MNHEY, CDR2 SVGAGI. The CDR3 loop spans 17 amino acids. With V trimmed by 3 bases and J by 4 bases, 12 bases remained unmatched. This chain's CDR3 is CASSYTFGTGIGYGYTF. The CDR3, as DNA: TGTGCCAGCAGTTATACTTTCGGGACAGGGATCGGCTATGGCTACACCTTC.

This clonotype was seen ten or more times. The chain employs TRBV5-6 and TRBJ2-7, with 7 bases matching TRBD2. The length of the CDR3 is 14 residues. The germline V gene encodes CDR1 SGHDT and CDR2 YYEEEE. The V segment lost 4 bases and the J segment 4 bases; nucleotides outside the gene matches: 8. For the CDR3, the DNA is TGTGCCAGCAGCGAGGGACTAAAATCGTACGAGCAGTACTTC. Translation: CASSEGLKSYEQYF.

The rearrangement links TRBV12-3 or TRBV12-4 to TRBJ2-7, with a weak D call TRBD2 (5 bases). CDR3 length: 14 residues. Trimming removed 6 bases from V and 3 bases from J, with 15 bases in between. The CDR3 sequence is CASRSAGGVYEQYF. The CDR3 coding sequence is TGTGCCAGCAGGTCGGCTGGAGGAGTCTACGAGCAGTACTTC.

The gene calls are TRBV10-3 and TRBJ1-1; D not resolved. Trimming shortened V by 10 bases and J by 6 bases, and 15 bases separated the two germline ends. The CDR3 consists of 12 residues. Germline V lookup: CDR1 ENHRY, CDR2 SYGVKD. CDR3 DNA sequence: TGTGCCACCGCCGGCCAGAAGGCTGAAGCTTTCTTT. Protein product: CATAGQKAEAFF.

The chain recombines TRBV29-1 with TRBJ2-3; 8 bases align to TRBD1. Germline V gene sequence: CDR1 SQVTM, CDR2 ANQGSEA. V lost 4 bases to trimming and J lost 0 bases; unmatched junction nucleotides: 3. This CDR3 spans 14 amino acids. The CDR3 sequence is CSVVGTGSTDTQYF. The CDR3 DNA follows: TGCAGCGTTGTTGGGACAGGAAGCACAGATACGCAGTATTTT.

The chain links TRBV12-3 or TRBV12-4 to TRBJ2-1, with TRBD1 as a possible D gene (6 bases). Trimming pared 9 bases from V and 8 bases from J, leaving 23 bases between. The CDR3 runs to 15 residues. The CDR3 sequence is CASQTWTDPIDEQFF. The CDR3 coding sequence is TGTGCCAGTCAAACCTGGACAGACCCGATTGATGAGCAGTTCTTC.

V usage is TRBV5-1 and J usage is TRBJ2-1; either TRBD1 or TRBD2 may supply D (5 bases each). V was clipped by 1 base and J by 7 bases, with 18 bases between them. Germline-derived CDR1 and CDR2 are SGHRS and YFSETQ. The CDR3 has 16 residues. CDR3 nucleotides: TGCGCCAGCAGCTTGCCTGCAGGGAGCGGTGGTAATGAGCAGTTCTTC. It codes for CASSLPAGSGGNEQFF.

This clonotype was seen just once. CDR3 protein: CASSQVSGRGPETQYF. Here the CDR3 DNA reads TGCGCCAGCAGCCAAGTCTCGGGCAGGGGGCCAGAGACCCAGTACTTC. The V gene is TRBV4-3, the J gene TRBJ2-5; 8 bases line up with TRBD1. The CDR3 covers 16 residues. The V and J ends lost 1 base and 4 bases, in that order; junction bases with no gene match: 8. Per the germline V gene, CDR1 is LGHNA and CDR2 is YSLEER.

The J gene is TRBJ1-1, the V gene TRBV29-1; no firm D call. The germline V and J ends were trimmed by 3 bases and 0 bases, with 8 bases remaining between them. Germline V gene lookup returns CDR1 SQVTM and CDR2 ANQGSEA. The CDR3 length is 13 residues. In DNA form, the CDR3 reads TGCAGCGTTGATGGCCTTGTGAACACTGAAGCTTTCTTT. Amino acid sequence: CSVDGLVNTEAFF. Together with reference TRBV29-1 and TRBJ1-1, the CDR3 gives the full variable domain: SAVISQKPSRDICQRGTSLTIQCQVDSQVTMMFWYRQQPGQSLTLIATANQGSEATYESGFVIDKFPISRPNLTFSTLTVSNMSPEDSSIYLCSVDGLVNTEAFFGQGTRLTVV.

The J gene is TRBJ2-5, the V gene TRBV6-2 or TRBV6-3; D call uncertain. V was clipped by 0 bases and J by 0 bases, with 8 bases between them. Germline V gene lookup returns CDR1 MNHEY and CDR2 SVGEGT. The CDR3 extends over 15 amino acids. Written as DNA, the CDR3 is TGTGCCAGCAGTTACTCCCCTGGGTACCAAGAGACCCAGTACTTC. It yields the protein CASSYSPGYQETQYF.